The rows below give T cell receptor beta chains drawn from one sample of a study of regulatory T cells in long-lasting Graves disease. One entry per CDR3 protein, called by TCRdb with MiXCR from the multiplex PCR reads. The sample has hundreds of thousands of distinct CDR3 sequences; roughly 14% are singletons. These same data were also listed under a study on T cells in Graves' hyperthyroidism and ophthalmopathy.

The specimen was peripheral blood mononuclear cells (PBMCs), collected at new diagnosis, from a patient treated with antithyroid drugs. All receptors derive from a man younger than 45 with Graves disease. The CDR3 runs from the conserved cysteine through the conserved F or W. The D gene is left open where the match is weak. Size is stated for part of the rows, as once, few or many counts, or as a class when the clone is expanded.

V gene	J gene	D gene	clone size	CDR3 DNA	CDR3 protein
TRBV4-2	TRBJ2-5	TRBD2	.	TGTGCCAGCAGCCAAGAATGGGGACTACTAGCGGGTCGGGGGGGGACCCAGTACTTC	CASSQEWGLLAGRGGTQYF
TRBV27	TRBJ2-7	TRBD1	many	TGTGCCAGCAGACGGGACAGCCCTACCAGCTCCTACGAGCAGTACTTC	CASRRDSPTSSYEQYF
TRBV4-1	TRBJ2-7	.	.	TGCGCCAGCAGCCAAAGCAGCGGACTTGACTACGAGCAGTACTTC	CASSQSSGLDYEQYF
TRBV7-2	TRBJ1-2	.	.	TGTGCCAGCAGCTTGGATCCGGGGGTGAACTATGGCTACACCTTC	CASSLDPGVNYGYTF
TRBV5-1	TRBJ2-1	.	many	TGCGCCAGCAGGCCCCGAGGAGAAACCGTGGACGACAATGAGCAGTTCTTC	CASRPRGETVDDNEQFF
TRBV2	TRBJ2-7	TRBD2	many	TGTGCCAGCAGAGCGAACCCGGGACTAGCGGGAGGGCGTAGGGGGTACGAGCAGTACTTC	CASRANPGLAGGRRGYEQYF
TRBV30	TRBJ2-1	.	.	TGTGCCTGGAGTACTAGTCCCGGGACATGGCGAAGCTCCTACAATGAGCAGTTCTTC	CAWSTSPGTWRSSYNEQFF
TRBV7-2	TRBJ1-1	.	many	TGTGCCAGCAGCTTAGTAGTCTCTGAAGCTTTCTTT	CASSLVVSEAFF
TRBV5-1	TRBJ2-7	.	.	TGCGCCAGCAGCCGCGTGGGGGTATCGGGCGAGCAGTACTTC	CASSRVGVSGEQYF
TRBV19	TRBJ2-7	.	.	TGTGCCAGTAGCCTAGCAGGGAACGGCTACGAGCAGTACTTC	CASSLAGNGYEQYF
TRBV7-9	TRBJ1-3	.	.	TGTGCCAGCAGCTTAGGCTTCGGGCGCCAAAACACCATATATTTT	CASSLGFGRQNTIYF
TRBV20-1	TRBJ2-1	.	many	TGCAGTGCTAGCGACAGGAATGAGCAGTTCTTC	CSASDRNEQFF
TRBV7-7	TRBJ2-3	.	many	TGTGCCAGCAGTCTACGCGGACCTATAACGGGTGGAACAGATACGCAGTATTTT	CASSLRGPITGGTDTQYF
TRBV3-1	TRBJ2-7	.	few	TGTGCCAGCAGCCCGAGGACTCGCCCCGAGCAGTACTTC	CASSPRTRPEQYF
TRBV7-9	TRBJ2-3	TRBD1	.	TGTGCCAGCACAGAGGGACAGATCACTAGCACAGATACGCAGTATTTT	CASTEGQITSTDTQYF
TRBV15	TRBJ1-4	.	.	TGTGCCACCCTAGTAAGGGGAGACTCTAATGAAAAACTGTTTTTT	CATLVRGDSNEKLFF
TRBV5-1	TRBJ1-1	.	many	TGCGCCAGCAGCGTTAGGGGAGGCACTGAAGCTTTCTTT	CASSVRGGTEAFF
TRBV6-1	TRBJ2-1	.	many	TGTGCCAGCAGTCCAGGACAAAATCAGTTCTTC	CASSPGQNQFF
TRBV27	TRBJ1-3	TRBD1	many	TGTGCCAGCAGTCCAACAGGGGTCTTTGGAAACACCATATATTTT	CASSPTGVFGNTIYF
TRBV13	TRBJ2-3	.	many	TGTGCCAGCAGCTTACGCACACTGCGAGATACGCAGTATTTT	CASSLRTLRDTQYF
TRBV20-1	TRBJ2-7	.	many	TGCGGTGCGGGCAGAGGTAGCTCCTACGAGCAGTACTTC	CGAGRGSSYEQYF
TRBV7-9	TRBJ2-3	TRBD2	many	TGTGCCAGCAGCTTGGAGAGCGGGGGAACAGATACGCAGTATTTT	CASSLESGGTDTQYF
TRBV6-2/TRBV6-3	TRBJ2-2	.	many	TGTGCCAGCAGACCCGACAGTCACGGGGAGCTGTTTTTT	CASRPDSHGELFF
TRBV4-1	TRBJ2-7	TRBD2	.	TGCGCCAGCAGCCTAGAGCTAGCGGGAGGGATCGAGCAGTACTTC	CASSLELAGGIEQYF
TRBV19	TRBJ1-5	TRBD1	few	TGTGCCAGTAGTAACGAACAGGGGGGGCAGCCCCAGCATTTT	CASSNEQGGQPQHF
TRBV7-8	TRBJ2-5	.	many	TGTGCCAGCAGCTTCCGCAGACTGGAACAAGAGACCCAGTACTTC	CASSFRRLEQETQYF
TRBV11-1	TRBJ2-7	TRBD1	many	TGTGCCAGCAGCGACTGGCTCGGGACAGGGTTCTACGAGCAGTACTTC	CASSDWLGTGFYEQYF
TRBV5-1	TRBJ2-1	TRBD2	.	TGCGCCAGCAGCCTCCTCCCAATAGCGGGATCCTCCTACAATGAGCAGTTCTTC	CASSLLPIAGSSYNEQFF
TRBV30	TRBJ2-7	TRBD2	few	TGTGCCTGGAGTCTCCTCAGCGGGAGGACATACGAGCAGTACTTC	CAWSLLSGRTYEQYF
TRBV29-1	TRBJ2-5	.	.	TGCAGCGTTGAAGAAGGAGTAGGTACGGCAACCCAGTACTTC	CSVEEGVGTATQYF
TRBV11-2	TRBJ1-6	.	.	TGTGCCAGCAGCTTGGGACTTAAAGATTCACCCCTCCACTTT	CASSLGLKDSPLHF
TRBV19	TRBJ2-4	.	few	TGTGCCAGTAGTATGGTCCGATGGGGCCCCGTTCTAACCAAAAACATTCAGTACTTC	CASSMVRWGPVLTKNIQYF
TRBV5-6	TRBJ2-7	.	many	TGTGCCAGCAGCTTGGAGTTAGCCTACGAGCAGTACTTC	CASSLELAYEQYF
TRBV20-1	TRBJ2-7	.	.	TGCAGTGCAGATAGCGGTCCTAGCTCCTACGAGCAGTACTTC	CSADSGPSSYEQYF
TRBV6-1	TRBJ1-3	.	many	TGTGCCAGCAGAAAGAGTCGTACACTCTCTGGAAACACCATATATTTT	CASRKSRTLSGNTIYF